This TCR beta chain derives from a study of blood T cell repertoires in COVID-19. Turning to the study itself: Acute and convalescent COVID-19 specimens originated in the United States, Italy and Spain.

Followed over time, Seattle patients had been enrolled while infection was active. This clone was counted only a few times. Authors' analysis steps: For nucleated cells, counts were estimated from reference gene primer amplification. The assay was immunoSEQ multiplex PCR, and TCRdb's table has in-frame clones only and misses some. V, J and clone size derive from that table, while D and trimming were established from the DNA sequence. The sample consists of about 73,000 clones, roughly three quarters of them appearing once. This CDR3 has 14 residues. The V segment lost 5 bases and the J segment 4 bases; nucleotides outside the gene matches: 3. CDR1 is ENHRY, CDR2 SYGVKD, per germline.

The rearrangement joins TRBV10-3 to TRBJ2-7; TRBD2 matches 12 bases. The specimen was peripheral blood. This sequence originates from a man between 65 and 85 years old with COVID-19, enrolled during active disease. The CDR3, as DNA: TGTGCCATCAGTACCGGGACTAGCGGGTACGAGCAGTACTTC. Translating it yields CAISTGTSGYEQYF.